The 25 T cell receptor beta chains below all came from one sample that was sequenced in a study of control samples from healthy donors and cancer patients (dated by TCRdb to the early 2020s). The library came from the immunoSEQ multiplex PCR assay. TCRdb's version of the immuneACCESS table is confined to in-frame rearrangements and falls short of the full clone set. An unresolved V gene accounts for under half of the shortfall where checked; the remainder is of unknown origin. This sample has about 76,000 clones in its table, and about nine tenths of those were observed once. Jointly, the top ten make up 8% to 10% of the sample. Sequences were obtained from PBMCs. These TCRs come from a woman between 50 and 59 years old with colorectal cancer.

The chain's CDR3 is CASSVDWDSNQPQHF. CDR3 DNA sequence: TGTGCCAGCAGCGTAGATTGGGACAGCAATCAGCCCCAGCATTTT. This chain joins TRBV9 and TRBJ1-5; D perhaps matches TRBD1 (5 bases). Trimming took off 0 bases at V and 1 base at J, with 8 bases between the two ends. The CDR3 is made up of 15 amino acids. Germline V CDR1 and CDR2: SGDLS, YYNGEE.

The CDR3 spells CATKGQSQETQYF. In DNA, the CDR3 is TGTGCCACCAAAGGACAGTCCCAAGAGACCCAGTACTTC. The chain uses TRBV24-1 and TRBJ2-5; possibly TRBD1 for D (6 bases). Germline assignment: CDR1 KGHDR and CDR2 SFDVKD. V lost 8 bases, J lost 1 base, and 10 bases lay in between. The CDR3 spans 13 residues.

The V call is TRBV5-6, the J call TRBJ1-1, with unresolved D. V lost 0 bases, J lost 3 bases, and 3 bases lay in between. CDR3 size: 12 residues. The germline V gene has CDR1 SGHDT and CDR2 YYEEEE. CDR3: CASSLADTEAFF. CDR3 nucleotides: TGTGCCAGCAGCTTGGCGGACACTGAAGCTTTCTTT.

The chain carries TRBV7-3 and TRBJ2-1; D is ambiguous. Trimming took 0 bases from V and 2 from J, leaving 17 bases between them. CDR1 and CDR2 (germline): SGHTA, FQGTGA. There are 18 residues in the CDR3. The DNA of the CDR3 is TGTGCCAGCAGCTTAACCCCTCTCGTAGCTTGGCCCTACAATGAGCAGTTCTTC. Translating gives CASSLTPLVAWPYNEQFF.

The sample holds one count of this clone. The rearrangement uses TRBV7-3 and TRBJ2-3, with TRBD1 matching 7 bases. In germline, CDR1 is SGHTA, CDR2 FQGTGA. The CDR3 consists of 15 residues. V lost 1 base and J lost 3; bases outside the gene matches: 4. The CDR3 protein is CASSLRLQGTDTQYF. Here the CDR3 DNA reads TGTGCCAGCAGCTTAAGGTTACAGGGGACAGATACGCAGTATTTT. Full variable domain (rest looked up from reference TRBV7-3 and TRBJ2-3): GAGVSQTPSNKVTEKGKYVELRCDPISGHTALYWYRQSLGQGPEFLIYFQGTGAADDSGLPNDRFFAVRPEGSVSTLKIQRTERGDSAVYLCASSLRLQGTDTQYFGPGTRLTVL.

J is TRBJ2-5 and V is TRBV18; 12 positions agree with TRBD2. Trimming at V came to 5 bases and at J to 3 bases, leaving 1 base not matched to a gene. The CDR3 consists of 14 residues. Germline-derived CDR1 and CDR2 are KGHSH and LQKENI. This CDR3 is CASSRTSGEETQYF. DNA of the CDR3: TGTGCCAGCTCAAGGACTAGCGGGGAAGAGACCCAGTACTTC.

This clone showed up just once. V and J are TRBV7-2 and TRBJ2-3, with 12 bases fitting TRBD2. The CDR3 totals 16 residues. CDR1 and CDR2 from the germline V gene are SGHTA and FQGNSA. Trimming at V came to 3 bases and at J to 0 bases, leaving 1 base not matched to a gene. CDR3 amino acids: CASSLTSGGSTDTQYF. The CDR3 DNA sequence: TGTGCCAGCAGCTTGACTAGCGGGGGAAGCACAGATACGCAGTATTTT.

The chain employs TRBV19 and TRBJ1-1; D is possibly TRBD1 (5 bases). CDR3 length: 15 residues. Germline CDR1 and CDR2: LNHDA and SQIVND (reference sequence). Trimming pared 3 bases from V and 0 bases from J, leaving 11 bases between. CDR3 nucleotide sequence: TGTGCCAGTAGTATGGGGGGGACGGTGAACACTGAAGCTTTCTTT. It translates to CASSMGGTVNTEAFF. Full variable domain (missing parts from reference TRBV19 and TRBJ1-1): DGGITQSPKYLFRKEGQNVTLSCEQNLNHDAMYWYRQDPGQGLRLIYYSQIVNDFQKGDIAEGYSVSREKKESFPLTVTSAQKNPTAFYLCASSMGGTVNTEAFFGQGTRLTVV.

The chain is built from TRBV7-6 and TRBJ2-5, with D possibly TRBD1 on 6 matching bases. The germline V and J ends were trimmed by 4 bases and 7 bases, with 13 bases remaining between them. The CDR3 has 13 amino acids. Germline CDR1 reads SGHVS; CDR2 reads FNYEAQ. The chain's CDR3 is CASSSPEGGTQYF. The CDR3 DNA reads as TGTGCCAGCAGCTCACCCGAAGGGGGGACCCAGTACTTC.

V is TRBV3-1 (or the pseudogene TRBV3-2) and J is TRBJ2-7, with 7 bases that match TRBD1. The germline V gene encodes CDR1 LGHDT and CDR2 YNNKEL (reference sequence). The CDR3 contains 14 residues. The trim removed 5 bases at V and 2 bases at J, leaving 6 bases unmatched. CDR3 nucleotides: TGTGCCAGCAGCTACGGGACAGCACCCTACGAGCAGTACGTC. Its protein is CASSYGTAPYEQYV.

This chain joins TRBV27 and TRBJ1-1; 7 bases are shared with TRBD1. Losses at the gene ends were 4 bases for V and 10 bases for J; bases not matched to a gene: 12. This CDR3 contains 14 residues. Germline assignment: CDR1 MNHEY and CDR2 SMNVEV (reference sequence). The DNA of the CDR3 is TGTGCCAGCAGTTCAATACAGGGGTCGCGGGGAGCTTTCTTT. Its translation: CASSSIQGSRGAFF.

The genes are TRBV2 and TRBJ2-3; 10 bases are a match to TRBD2. The CDR3 extends over 11 amino acids. Trimming cost V 8 bases and J 10 bases; bases outside gene matches: 3. Germline V gene sequence: CDR1 SNHLY, CDR2 FYNNEI. The CDR3 loop reads CASGGTSAQYF. The CDR3 coding sequence is TGTGCCAGCGGAGGGACTAGCGCGCAGTATTTT.

The chain links TRBV7-9 to TRBJ1-2; 7 bases agree with TRBD1. Germline trimming cut 5 bases from V and 8 bases from J; bases unmatched to any gene: 11. Germline assignment: CDR1 SEHNR and CDR2 FQNEAQ (reference sequence). The CDR3 has 14 residues. The CDR3 protein is CASSPSTGVGGYTF. DNA of the CDR3: TGTGCCAGCAGCCCTTCAACAGGGGTTGGCGGCTACACCTTC.

V gene TRBV28 combines with J gene TRBJ1-5, with 8 bases identical to TRBD1. Germline CDR1 reads MDHEN; CDR2 reads SYDVKM. Germline trimming cut 5 bases from V and 5 bases from J; bases unmatched to any gene: 5. The CDR3 is 14 residues long. The CDR3 bases are TGTGCCAGCAGTCTGACAGGGGAGTATCAGCCCCAGCATTTT. It codes for CASSLTGEYQPQHF.

CDR3 residues: CASSRDRGGYGYTF. The CDR3 bases are TGTGCCAGCAGCCGGGACAGGGGAGGCTATGGCTACACCTTC. The chain joins TRBV7-2 to TRBJ1-2; TRBD1 agrees at 10 bases. Trimming at V came to 5 bases and at J to 4 bases, leaving 4 bases not matched to a gene. Germline V CDR1 and CDR2: SGHTA, FQGNSA. The CDR3 is 14 amino acids.

The chain combines TRBV10-3 with TRBJ2-2; D possibly uses TRBD1 or TRBD2 (6 bases each). The V and J ends lost 5 bases and 3 bases respectively, with 19 bases between them. The CDR3 runs to 17 residues. Germline V gene lookup returns CDR1 ENHRY and CDR2 SYGVKD. CDR3 DNA: TGTGCCATCAGTATGAGTCGGGAAAGGGGGGACACCGGGGAGCTGTTTTTT. The encoded protein is CAISMSRERGDTGELFF.

This chain links TRBV2 with TRBJ1-3; tentative D call: TRBD1 (6 bases). Germline values: CDR1 SNHLY, CDR2 FYNNEI. The CDR3 covers 15 residues. Trimming stripped 4 bases from V and 0 bases from J, with 10 bases between. CDR3 sequence (DNA): TGTGCCAGCAGTGGCCAGGGGCTCTCTGGAAACACCATATATTTT. Translating gives CASSGQGLSGNTIYF.

V and J are TRBV5-1 and TRBJ2-3; 9 bases line up with TRBD1. J lost 2 bases, V lost 0 bases, and 7 bases had no gene match. There are 17 residues in the CDR3. The germline gives CDR1 SGHRS, CDR2 YFSETQ. The CDR3 loop is CASSLESGTGITDTQYF. The CDR3 bases are TGCGCCAGCAGCTTGGAGAGTGGGACAGGGATCACAGATACGCAGTATTTT. Looking up the rest from reference TRBV5-1 and TRBJ2-3 gives the full variable domain: KAGVTQTPRYLIKTRGQQVTLSCSPISGHRSVSWYQQTPGQGLQFLFEYFSETQRNKGNFPGRFSGRQFSNSRSEMNVSTLELGDSALYLCASSLESGTGITDTQYFGPGTRLTVL.

Details on this clone: No DNA is shown, since the ends of the CDR3 on it are uncertain; the CDR3 is the one TCRdb lists. The rearrangement uses TRBV21-1 and TRBJ1-1; the D call in the table, TRBD1, was not verified against the DNA. TRBV21-1 is assigned pseudogene status. The CDR3 is made up of 15 amino acids, end residues included. The CDR3 is CASECRWGRGTEAFF.

This sequence joins TRBV27 and TRBJ2-6, with unresolved D. CDR3 length: 14 residues. Trimming shortened V by 6 bases and J by 0 bases, and 6 bases separated the two germline ends. CDR1 and CDR2 (germline): MNHEY, SMNVEV (reference sequence). In DNA form, the CDR3 reads TGTGCCAGCAGGGCTAACTCTGGGGCCAACGTCCTGACTTTC. Encoded protein: CASRANSGANVLTF.

The V and J genes are TRBV5-4 and TRBJ2-5; possible D gene TRBD1, 6 bases. V was pared by 3 bases and J by 2 bases, with 8 bases between. The germline V gene has CDR1 SGHNT and CDR2 YYREEE (reference sequence). The CDR3 runs 13 residues. CDR3 sequence (DNA): TGTGCCAGCAGCTCTAGGGGGCAAGAGACCCAGTACTTC. Translation gives CASSSRGQETQYF.

The rearrangement links TRBV18 to TRBJ2-7, with D perhaps TRBD1 or TRBD2 (7 bases each). Germline CDR1 reads KGHSH; CDR2 reads LQKENI. The CDR3 covers 12 residues. V lost 9 bases to trimming and J lost 7 bases, with 16 bases between them. CDR3 sequence: CASRQGGGEQYV. Written as DNA, the CDR3 is TGTGCCAGTCGACAGGGAGGGGGAGAGCAGTACGTC.

The rearrangement joins TRBV6-1 to TRBJ2-7; D unresolved. The V gene's germline CDR1 is MNHNS and CDR2 SASEGT. Trimming left V 0 bases short and J 3 bases short, with 6 bases between. CDR3 size: 13 residues. The DNA for the CDR3 is TGTGCCAGCAGTGAAGCGCCCAGCTACGAGCAGTACGTC. Translated: CASSEAPSYEQYV.

V gene TRBV12-3 or TRBV12-4 combines with J gene TRBJ2-2; no clear D gene. V lost 8 bases, J lost 1 base, and 8 bases lay in between. The CDR3 runs 13 residues. This chain's CDR3 is CASGPENTGELFF. Written as DNA, the CDR3 is TGTGCCAGCGGCCCAGAGAACACCGGGGAGCTGTTTTTT.

This clone appeared a few times. V usage is TRBV6-7 and J usage is TRBJ2-6; D is undetermined. TRBV6-7 is labeled an ORF, and its function is uncertain. The V gene lost 5 bases and the J gene lost 5 bases, with 22 bases spanning the gap. The CDR3 has 18 amino acids. The CDR3 is CASSSLLRLQSRANVLTF. CDR3 in DNA: TGTGCCAGCAGTAGTCTATTGCGTTTACAAAGTCGGGCCAACGTCCTGACTTTC.